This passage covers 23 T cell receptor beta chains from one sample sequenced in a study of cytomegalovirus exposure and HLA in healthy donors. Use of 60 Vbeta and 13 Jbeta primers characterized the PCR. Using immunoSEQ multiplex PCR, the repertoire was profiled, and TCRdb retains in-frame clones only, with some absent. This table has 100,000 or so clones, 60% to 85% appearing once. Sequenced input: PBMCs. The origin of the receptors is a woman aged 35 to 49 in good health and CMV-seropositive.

CDR3 bases: TGTGCCAGCAGCTTGCTAGTCTACGAGCAGTACTTC. It is translated as CASSLLVYEQYF. The rearrangement links TRBV5-8 to TRBJ2-7; D call uncertain. V lost 1 base and J lost 3, with 5 bases in between. The CDR3 consists of 12 residues. Germline CDR1 and CDR2: SGHTS and YDEGEE.

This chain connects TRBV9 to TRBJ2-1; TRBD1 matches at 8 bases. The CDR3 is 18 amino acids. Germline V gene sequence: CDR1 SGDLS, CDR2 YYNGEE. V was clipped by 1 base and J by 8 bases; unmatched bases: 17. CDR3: CASSVLTTDRVGGDEQFF. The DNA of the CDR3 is TGTGCCAGCAGCGTATTGACGACGGACAGGGTAGGAGGCGATGAGCAGTTCTTC.

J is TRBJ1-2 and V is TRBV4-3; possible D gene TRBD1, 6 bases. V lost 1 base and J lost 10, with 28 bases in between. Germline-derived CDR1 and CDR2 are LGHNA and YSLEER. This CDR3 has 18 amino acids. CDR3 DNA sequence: TGCGCCAGCAGCCAAGGCAGGGGAAGGTCCTCGTACGTTGGGGCCTACACCTTC. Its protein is CASSQGRGRSSYVGAYTF.

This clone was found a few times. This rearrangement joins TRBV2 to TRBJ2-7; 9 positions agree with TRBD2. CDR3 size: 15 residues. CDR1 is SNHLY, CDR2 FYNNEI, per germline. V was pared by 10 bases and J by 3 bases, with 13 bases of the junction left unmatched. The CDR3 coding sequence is TGTGCCACCGTCCTCAGGGCTAGCGGGAACTACGAGCAGTACTTC. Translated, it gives CATVLRASGNYEQYF.

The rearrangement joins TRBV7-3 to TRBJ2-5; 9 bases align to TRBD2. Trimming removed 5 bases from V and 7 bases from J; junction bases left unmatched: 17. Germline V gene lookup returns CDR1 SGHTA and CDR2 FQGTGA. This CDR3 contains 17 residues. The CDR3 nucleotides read TGTGCCAGCAGCCGGGAACAGCGGGGGGCCCCAGGGGGGACCCAGTACTTC. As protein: CASSREQRGAPGGTQYF.

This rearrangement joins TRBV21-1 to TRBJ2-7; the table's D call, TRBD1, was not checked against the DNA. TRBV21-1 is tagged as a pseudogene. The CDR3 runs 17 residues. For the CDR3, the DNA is TGTGCCAGCAGCAAAGGGGGCCGGGACAGATTATTCTACGAGCAGTACTTC. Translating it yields CASSKGGRDRLFYEQYF.

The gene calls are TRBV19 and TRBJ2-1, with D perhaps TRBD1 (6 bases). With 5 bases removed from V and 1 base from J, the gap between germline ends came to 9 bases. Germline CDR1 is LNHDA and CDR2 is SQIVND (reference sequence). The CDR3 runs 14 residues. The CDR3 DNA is TGTGCCAGTAGTTTGGGGGCTTCCTACAATGAGCAGTTCTTC. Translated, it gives CASSLGASYNEQFF.

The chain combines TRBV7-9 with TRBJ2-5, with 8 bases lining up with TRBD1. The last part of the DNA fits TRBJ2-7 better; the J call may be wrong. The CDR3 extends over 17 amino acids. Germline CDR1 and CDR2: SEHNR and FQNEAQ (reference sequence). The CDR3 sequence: CASSLGDRQGQVYEQYF. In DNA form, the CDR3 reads TGTGCCAGCAGCTTAGGGGATCGACAGGGGCAAGTCTACGAGCAGTACTTC.

CDR3 nucleotide sequence: TGTGCCAGCAGCCCTATACGGGGGATCCGGGAGCTGTTTTTT. Translation: CASSPIRGIRELFF. The genes are TRBV11-2 and TRBJ2-2; a possible D gene is TRBD2 (6 bases). CDR3 length: 14 residues. V shed 5 bases and J shed 9 bases, with 16 bases lying between them. The V gene's germline CDR1 is SGHAT and CDR2 FQNNGV.

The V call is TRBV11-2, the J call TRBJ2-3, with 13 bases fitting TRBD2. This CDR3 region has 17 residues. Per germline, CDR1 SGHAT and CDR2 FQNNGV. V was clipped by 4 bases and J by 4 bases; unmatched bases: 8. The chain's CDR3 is CASSSPWTSGSADTQYF. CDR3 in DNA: TGTGCCAGCAGCTCTCCGTGGACTAGCGGGAGTGCAGATACGCAGTATTTT.

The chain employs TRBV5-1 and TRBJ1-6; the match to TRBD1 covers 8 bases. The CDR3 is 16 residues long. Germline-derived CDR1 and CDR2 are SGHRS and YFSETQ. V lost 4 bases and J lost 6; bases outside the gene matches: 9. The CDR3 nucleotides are TGCGCCAGCAGCGCGGCAGACAGGGGTAGTAATTCACCCCTCCACTTT. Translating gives CASSAADRGSNSPLHF.

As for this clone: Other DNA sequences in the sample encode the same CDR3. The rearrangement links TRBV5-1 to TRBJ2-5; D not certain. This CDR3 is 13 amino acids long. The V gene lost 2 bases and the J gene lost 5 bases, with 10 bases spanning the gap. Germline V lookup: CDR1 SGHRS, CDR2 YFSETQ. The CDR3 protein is CASSLRGAETQYF. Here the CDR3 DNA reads TGCGCCAGCAGCTTACGAGGCGCGGAGACCCAGTACTTC.

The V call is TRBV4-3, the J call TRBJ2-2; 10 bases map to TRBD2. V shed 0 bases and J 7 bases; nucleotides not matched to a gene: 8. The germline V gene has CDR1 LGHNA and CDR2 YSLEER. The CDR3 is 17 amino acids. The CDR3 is CASSQDLSGGAGGELFF. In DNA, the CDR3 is TGCGCCAGCAGCCAAGATCTGAGCGGGGGGGCCGGCGGGGAGCTGTTTTTT.

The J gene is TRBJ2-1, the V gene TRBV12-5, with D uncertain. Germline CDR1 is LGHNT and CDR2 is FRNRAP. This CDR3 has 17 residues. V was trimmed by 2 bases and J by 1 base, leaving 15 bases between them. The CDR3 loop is CASGLTLGYQSYNEQFF. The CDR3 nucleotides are TGTGCTAGTGGTTTGACTCTGGGCTACCAGTCCTACAATGAGCAGTTCTTC.

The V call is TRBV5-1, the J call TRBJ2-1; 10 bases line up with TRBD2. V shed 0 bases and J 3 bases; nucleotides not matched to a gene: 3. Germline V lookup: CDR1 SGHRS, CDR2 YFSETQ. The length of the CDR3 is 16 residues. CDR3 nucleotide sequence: TGCGCCAGCAGCTTGGTGGTAGCGGGAGGCTACAATGAGCAGTTCTTC. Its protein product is CASSLVVAGGYNEQFF.

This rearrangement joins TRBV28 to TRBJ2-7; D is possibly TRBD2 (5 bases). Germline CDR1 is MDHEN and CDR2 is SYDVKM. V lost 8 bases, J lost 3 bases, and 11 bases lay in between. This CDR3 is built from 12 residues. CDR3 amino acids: CASGEWYYEQYF. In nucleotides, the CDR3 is TGTGCCAGCGGGGAGTGGTACTACGAGCAGTACTTC.

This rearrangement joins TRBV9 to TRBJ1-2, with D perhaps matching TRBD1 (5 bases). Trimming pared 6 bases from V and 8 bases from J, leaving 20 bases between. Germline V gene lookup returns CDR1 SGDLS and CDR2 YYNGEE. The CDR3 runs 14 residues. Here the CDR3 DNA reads TGTGCCAGCACGTCAGGGAATAGGCTAGAGGGCTACACCTTC. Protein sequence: CASTSGNRLEGYTF.

The DNA of the CDR3 is TGTGCCAGCAGCTCTTCGGAAGGCCGAGGGAACACTGAAGCTTTCTTT. Encoded protein: CASSSSEGRGNTEAFF. The chain joins TRBV13 to TRBJ1-1; D uncertain. The germline V gene encodes CDR1 PRHDT and CDR2 FYEKMQ (reference sequence). Trimming cost V 4 bases and J 1 base, with 16 bases left between them. This CDR3 comprises 16 residues.

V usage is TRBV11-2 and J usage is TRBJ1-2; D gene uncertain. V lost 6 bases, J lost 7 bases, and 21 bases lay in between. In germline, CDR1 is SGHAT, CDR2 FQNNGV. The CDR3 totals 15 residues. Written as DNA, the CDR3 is TGTGCCAGCAGAACTTTATTAGGCGGGTGGCGTGGCTACACCTTC. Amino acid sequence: CASRTLLGGWRGYTF.

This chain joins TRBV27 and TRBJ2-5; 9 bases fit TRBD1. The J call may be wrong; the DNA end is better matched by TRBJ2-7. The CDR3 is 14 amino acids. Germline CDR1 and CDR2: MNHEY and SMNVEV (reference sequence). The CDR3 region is CASSVAGQGHEQYF. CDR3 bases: TGTGCCAGCAGTGTTGCGGGACAGGGACACGAGCAGTACTTC.

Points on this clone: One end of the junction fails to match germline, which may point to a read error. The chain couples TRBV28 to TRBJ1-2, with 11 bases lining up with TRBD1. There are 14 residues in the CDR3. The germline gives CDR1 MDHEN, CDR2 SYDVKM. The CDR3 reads CASSSGQGAVGYAF. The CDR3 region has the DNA TGTGCCAGCAGTTCAGGACAGGGGGCCGTTGGCTACGCCTTC.

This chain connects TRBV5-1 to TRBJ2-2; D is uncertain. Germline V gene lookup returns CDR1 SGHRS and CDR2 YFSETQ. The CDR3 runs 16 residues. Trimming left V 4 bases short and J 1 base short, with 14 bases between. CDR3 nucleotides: TGCGCCAGCAGCCGGCTTTCGACGGGGAACACCGGGGAGCTGTTTTTT. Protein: CASSRLSTGNTGELFF.

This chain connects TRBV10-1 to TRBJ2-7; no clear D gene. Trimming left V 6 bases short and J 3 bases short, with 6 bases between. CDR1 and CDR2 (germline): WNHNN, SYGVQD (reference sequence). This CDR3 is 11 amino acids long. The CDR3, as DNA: TGCGCCAGCAGACCCAGCTACGAGCAGTACTTC. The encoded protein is CASRPSYEQYF.